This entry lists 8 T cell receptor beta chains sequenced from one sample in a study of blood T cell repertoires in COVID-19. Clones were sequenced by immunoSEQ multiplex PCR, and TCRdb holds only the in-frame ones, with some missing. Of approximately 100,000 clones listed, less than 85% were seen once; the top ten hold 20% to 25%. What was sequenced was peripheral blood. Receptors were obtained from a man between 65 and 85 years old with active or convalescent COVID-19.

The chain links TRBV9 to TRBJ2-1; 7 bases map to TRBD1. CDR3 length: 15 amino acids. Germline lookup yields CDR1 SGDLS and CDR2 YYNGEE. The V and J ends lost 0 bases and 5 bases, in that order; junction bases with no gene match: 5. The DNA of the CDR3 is TGTGCCAGCAGCGTAGGATGGGGACAGAACAATGAGCAGTTCTTC. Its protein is CASSVGWGQNNEQFF.

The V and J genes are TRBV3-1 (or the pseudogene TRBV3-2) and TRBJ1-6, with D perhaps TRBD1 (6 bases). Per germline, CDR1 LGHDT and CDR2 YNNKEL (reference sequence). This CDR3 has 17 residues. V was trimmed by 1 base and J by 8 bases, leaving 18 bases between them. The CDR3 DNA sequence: TGTGCCAGCAGCCAAGGGGTAGGACAGAAAGATCATTCACCCCTCCACTTT. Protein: CASSQGVGQKDHSPLHF.

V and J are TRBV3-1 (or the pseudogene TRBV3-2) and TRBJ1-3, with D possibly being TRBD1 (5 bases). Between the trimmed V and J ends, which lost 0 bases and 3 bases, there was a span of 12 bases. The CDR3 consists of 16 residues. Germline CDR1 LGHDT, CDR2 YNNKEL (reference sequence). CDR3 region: CASSQEGGDGGNTIYF. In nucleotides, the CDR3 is TGTGCCAGCAGCCAAGAGGGAGGGGATGGTGGAAACACCATATATTTT.

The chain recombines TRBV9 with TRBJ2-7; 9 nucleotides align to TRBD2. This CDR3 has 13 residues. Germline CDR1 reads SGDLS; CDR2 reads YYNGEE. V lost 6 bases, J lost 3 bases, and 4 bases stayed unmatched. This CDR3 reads CASNQRGDYEQYF. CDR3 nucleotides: TGTGCCAGCAATCAGCGGGGGGACTACGAGCAGTACTTC.

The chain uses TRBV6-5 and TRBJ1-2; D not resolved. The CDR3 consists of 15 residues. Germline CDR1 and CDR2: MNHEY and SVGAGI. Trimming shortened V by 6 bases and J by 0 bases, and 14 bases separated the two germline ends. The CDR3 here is CASSLQWSANYGYTF. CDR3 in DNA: TGTGCCAGCAGCCTACAGTGGTCCGCTAACTATGGCTACACCTTC.

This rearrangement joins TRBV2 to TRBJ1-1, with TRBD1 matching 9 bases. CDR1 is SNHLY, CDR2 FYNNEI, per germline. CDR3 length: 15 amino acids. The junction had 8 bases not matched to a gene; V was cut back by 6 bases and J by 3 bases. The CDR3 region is CASSPGQGIYTEAFF. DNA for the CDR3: TGTGCCAGCAGCCCGGGACAGGGAATTTACACTGAAGCTTTCTTT.

CDR3 region: CASSPVGQGVSGYTF. CDR3 nucleotides: TGTGCCAGCAGCCCCGTTGGACAGGGAGTAAGTGGCTACACCTTC. V is TRBV14 and J is TRBJ1-2, with 8 bases matching TRBD1. This CDR3 is 15 amino acids long. Germline CDR1 is SGHDN and CDR2 is FVKESK. J lost 7 bases, V lost 4 bases, and 11 bases had no gene match.

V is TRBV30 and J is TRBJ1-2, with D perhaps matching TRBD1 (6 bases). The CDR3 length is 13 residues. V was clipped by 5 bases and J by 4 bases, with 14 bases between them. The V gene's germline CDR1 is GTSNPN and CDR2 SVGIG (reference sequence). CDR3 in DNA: TGTGCCTGGGAATTTTTAGGGGGCTATGGCTACACCTTC. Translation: CAWEFLGGYGYTF.